This T cell receptor (beta chain) was retrieved from a study of T-cell memory formation after mild COVID-19. In germline, CDR1 is SQVTM, CDR2 ANQGSEA. Trimming removed 6 bases at V and 7 bases at J, with 12 bases between. This CDR3 comprises 11 residues. Study-level findings and limits: Confirmation of SARS-CoV-2 specificity was lacking for second-wave clones peaking day 37.

From the 5' RACE reads, TCRdb called clonotypes with MiXCR, one entry per CDR3 protein. The sample shows just over 400,000 distinct CDR3 sequences, less than 25% of them seen only once. To note about this clonotype: The antigen is not known.

This chain joins TRBV29-1 and TRBJ2-5; D possibly uses TRBD1 or TRBD2 (5 bases each). The specimen sequenced was PBMCs or a T cell subset sorted from them (not recorded which). This clonotype originated in an adult woman who had mild COVID-19 (a few samples of this study predate the infection). Cell type and time point are not known. The chain's CDR3 is CSVTYGATQYF. The CDR3, as DNA: TGCAGCGTCACCTACGGGGCGACCCAGTACTTC.